This T cell receptor (beta chain) was sequenced in a study of CXCR4 blockade with PD-1 therapy in pancreatic cancer. General observations from the study: Frequent tumor clones were encoded by many distinct rearrangements, suggesting shared antigens. Antigen-specificity overlap of convergent dominant clones remained unconfirmed. Intratumoral clonality (mean 0.14) exceeded healthy blood (roughly 0.05) but did not track survival.

No neoadjuvant therapy was given before resection to the patients supplying these archived tumor blocks. In germline, CDR1 is LNHDA, CDR2 SQIVND (reference sequence). The CDR3 contains 12 residues. V was pared by 5 bases and J by 5 bases, with 7 bases between. This table comes from immunoSEQ multiplex PCR, and its TCRdb copy is limited to in-frame clones, with some not included. The repertoire includes about 8,900 clones, roughly three fifths of them detected once, and 7.3% sits in the top ten. Points on this clone: Its specificity is not known.

The TCR sequence derives from a human donor with pancreatic ductal adenocarcinoma. The sample comprised tumor tissue. J is TRBJ2-1 and V is TRBV19; D unclear. CDR3 residues: CASSLQNNEQFF. In DNA form, the CDR3 reads TGTGCCAGTAGTCTCCAGAACAATGAGCAGTTCTTC.